This TCR beta chain was identified in a study of shared clonotypes between healthy human individuals. Here immunoSEQ multiplex PCR was the method, and the copy in TCRdb shows in-frame clones only, minus some. Of 2 million or so clones in the sample, less than 95% were seen once. To note about this clone: The antigen remains undetermined.

The CDR3 is made up of 14 amino acids. The V end lost 2 bases, the J end lost 5 bases, and 14 bases lay between the germline ends. Germline V gene lookup returns CDR1 GTSNPN and CDR2 SVGIG (reference sequence). Terminally differentiated effector memory CD45RA+ cells were left out of the naive CD8 fraction, which was CD45RO-negative and positively selected for CCR7. Caucasian adults residing in Nashville, Tennessee made up all the donors. The study, taken as a whole, reports: Some naive CD4 clonotypes, 4.5% to 5.5%, turned up in common across a few donors. Some clonotypes were shared by all four sorted-subset donors, while others were not shared. The non-shared ones had lower generation probabilities than the shared ones.

The clonotype comes from a man between 18 and 29 years old in good health. The gene calls are TRBV30 and TRBJ2-3; D is possibly TRBD2 (6 bases). Sequenced: naive CD8+ T cells sorted from blood. CDR3 sequence reads: CAWSPGRRVDTQYF. For the CDR3, the DNA is TGTGCCTGGAGTCCCGGGCGGAGGGTAGATACGCAGTATTTT.